The 23 T cell receptor beta chains reported below all come from one sample, sequenced in a study of blood T cell repertoires in COVID-19. Sequencing was performed with immunoSEQ multiplex PCR; in TCRdb, only in-frame clones are kept and a portion is missing. The sample carries roughly 200,000 clones, nearly 90% recorded once. Input material: peripheral blood. All receptors derive from a man aged 45-65 years with acute or convalescent COVID-19.

The chain employs TRBV5-6 and TRBJ2-3; perhaps TRBD2 as D (5 bases). The CDR3 totals 15 residues. Trimming took 0 bases from V and 3 from J, leaving 11 bases between them. CDR1 and CDR2 from the germline V gene are SGHDT and YYEEEE. CDR3 protein: CASSLVPRGTDTQYF. The CDR3 DNA is TGTGCCAGCAGCTTGGTTCCACGGGGTACAGATACGCAGTATTTT.

The J gene is TRBJ2-7, the V gene TRBV6-5; the match to TRBD1 covers 8 bases. V lost 6 bases and J lost 4; bases outside the gene matches: 5. Germline-derived CDR1 and CDR2 are MNHEY and SVGAGI. CDR3 length: 13 residues. CDR3 nucleotides: TGTGCCAGCAGCAGGACAGGGACTTACGAGCAGTACGTC. Protein sequence: CASSRTGTYEQYV.

The rearrangement links TRBV11-2 to TRBJ2-3; D is perhaps TRBD1 (6 bases). CDR1 and CDR2 (germline): SGHAT, FQNNGV. The CDR3 is 15 amino acids. With 7 bases removed from V and 4 bases from J, the gap between germline ends came to 18 bases. In nucleotides, the CDR3 is TGTGCCAGCACCGACCGTGGTTGGGGGCCAGATACGCAGTATTTT. Translating it yields CASTDRGWGPDTQYF.

The V call is TRBV7-9, the J call TRBJ1-1; D unclear. CDR3 size: 15 residues. Germline-derived CDR1 and CDR2 are SEHNR and FQNEAQ (reference sequence). V lost 4 bases and J lost 3, with 15 bases in between. The CDR3 DNA is TGTGCCAGCAGCTCGAACAGACATATGGACACTGAAGCTTTCTTT. Translated, it gives CASSSNRHMDTEAFF.

The chain is built from TRBV28 and TRBJ2-7; unclear D gene. Trimming cost V 3 bases and J 2 bases, with 11 bases left between them. The CDR3 is 14 amino acids. Germline V CDR1 and CDR2: MDHEN, SYDVKM. The CDR3 protein is CASSLRWPTYEQYV. The CDR3, as DNA: TGTGCCAGCAGTTTGCGGTGGCCGACCTACGAGCAGTACGTC.

This clone was recorded once. This chain links TRBV7-8 with TRBJ2-5; 12 bases line up with TRBD2. V trimming: 1 base; J trimming: 5 bases; junction bases outside the gene matches: 8. From germline, CDR1 is SGHVS and CDR2 FQNEAQ. The CDR3 runs 17 residues. Here the CDR3 DNA reads TGTGCCAGCAGCTTAGACCCTAGCGGGGGGGCGTCGGAGACCCAGTACTTC. Protein sequence: CASSLDPSGGASETQYF.

For the CDR3, the DNA is TGTGCCAGCTCACCAGCGAGTGCAACTAATGAAAAACTGTTTTTT. Translating gives CASSPASATNEKLFF. This chain connects TRBV18 to TRBJ1-4; D is ambiguous. V shed 2 bases and J shed 0 bases, with 7 bases lying between them. The germline V gene encodes CDR1 KGHSH and CDR2 LQKENI. This CDR3 contains 15 residues. Combining the CDR3 with reference TRBV18 and TRBJ1-4 gives the whole variable domain NAGVMQNPRHLVRRRGQEARLRCSPMKGHSHVYWYRQLPEEGLKFMVYLQKENIIDESGMPKERFSAEFPKEGPSILRIQQVVRGDSAAYFCASSPASATNEKLFFGSGTQLSVL.

This chain uses TRBV7-3 with TRBJ1-1; a possible D gene is TRBD1 (5 bases). Looked up from germline, CDR1 is SGHTA and CDR2 is FQGTGA. Trimming took off 6 bases at V and 1 base at J, with 15 bases between the two ends. CDR3 length equals 15 residues. The CDR3 is CASSLFDSPNTEAFF. The DNA for the CDR3 is TGTGCCAGCAGTTTATTTGACAGCCCGAACACTGAAGCTTTCTTT.

The chain is built from TRBV5-4 and TRBJ2-2, with D uncertain. Trimming took 1 base from V and 0 from J, leaving 10 bases between them. This CDR3 region has 16 residues. CDR1 is SGHNT, CDR2 YYREEE, per germline (reference sequence). The CDR3 loop is CASSLPLKTNTGELFF. The CDR3 nucleotides are TGTGCCAGCAGCTTGCCTCTAAAAACGAACACCGGGGAGCTGTTTTTT.

The chain links TRBV7-2 to TRBJ1-5, with a tentative D call TRBD1 (5 bases). This CDR3 has 18 residues. The V gene's germline CDR1 is SGHTA and CDR2 FQGNSA. The germline V and J ends were trimmed by 2 bases and 0 bases, with 17 bases remaining between them. The CDR3 nucleotides are TGTGCCAGCAGCTTAAACGGGGGGGGTATCGATAGCAATCAGCCCCAGCATTTT. Residues: CASSLNGGGIDSNQPQHF.

DNA of the CDR3: TGTGCCAGCACGCGGAGGCAGCTACAAAACATTCAGTACTTC. It encodes CASTRRQLQNIQYF. The V and J genes are TRBV2 and TRBJ2-4, with a possible D match to TRBD2 (5 bases). Germline V lookup: CDR1 SNHLY, CDR2 FYNNEI. The CDR3 totals 14 residues. Trimming left V 7 bases short and J 5 bases short, with 15 bases between. The whole variable domain, remainder taken from reference TRBV2 and TRBJ2-4, is EPEVTQTPSHQVTQMGQEVILRCVPISNHLYFYWYRQILGQKVEFLVSFYNNEISEKSEIFDDQFSVERPDGSNFTLKIRSTKLEDSAMYFCASTRRQLQNIQYFGAGTRLSVL.

The CDR3 reads CASSVETGVYNEQFF. The CDR3 DNA follows: TGTGCCAGCAGCGTAGAGACGGGGGTATACAATGAGCAGTTCTTC. V is TRBV9 and J is TRBJ2-1; D might be TRBD2 (6 bases). There are 15 residues in the CDR3. V dropped 0 bases and J dropped 4 bases, with 11 bases sitting between them. Germline CDR1 and CDR2: SGDLS and YYNGEE.

The chain employs TRBV20-1 and TRBJ1-4; weak D call: TRBD1 (5 bases). The CDR3 totals 13 residues. Trimming stripped 3 bases from V and 7 bases from J, with 12 bases between. Germline CDR1 is DFQATT and CDR2 is SNEGSKA (reference sequence). This CDR3 reads CSASRTLGEKLFF. The CDR3 DNA follows: TGCAGTGCTAGTAGGACACTGGGTGAAAAACTGTTTTTT.

This chain links TRBV9 with TRBJ2-2; TRBD1 aligns across 12 bases. The CDR3 has 15 residues. Germline trimming cut 3 bases from V and 6 bases from J; bases unmatched to any gene: 3. Germline V gene sequence: CDR1 SGDLS, CDR2 YYNGEE. CDR3 region: CASSAGQGAAGELFF. The CDR3 DNA sequence: TGTGCCAGCAGCGCGGGACAGGGGGCAGCCGGGGAGCTGTTTTTT.

This clone was seen only once. The V and J genes are TRBV11-2 and TRBJ2-1; the D gene is possibly TRBD1 (6 bases). The CDR3 spans 15 residues. CDR1 is SGHAT, CDR2 FQNNGV, per germline. The germline V and J ends were trimmed by 5 bases and 5 bases, with 16 bases remaining between them. Here the CDR3 DNA reads TGTGCCAGCAGCCTGCGACAGGTAGGGCACAATGAGCAGTTCTTC. This sequence encodes CASSLRQVGHNEQFF.

As DNA, the CDR3 is TGTGCCAGCAGCTACTCTAGCGTCCCGAACACCGGGGAGCTGTTTTTT. This encodes CASSYSSVPNTGELFF. The genes are TRBV9 and TRBJ2-2; D may be TRBD2 (6 bases). The V end was cut by 4 bases, the J end by 0 bases, with 13 bases between. The CDR3 sequence is 16 residues long. Per germline, CDR1 SGDLS and CDR2 YYNGEE.

This chain connects TRBV4-1 to TRBJ1-6; tentative D call: TRBD1 (5 bases). Trimming shortened V by 0 bases and J by 6 bases, and 18 bases separated the two germline ends. The CDR3 is 18 amino acids. Germline V gene data show CDR1 as MGHRA and CDR2 as YSYEKL. CDR3 residues: CASSQDLPVGTTNSPLHF. CDR3 nucleotide sequence: TGCGCCAGCAGCCAAGACCTACCCGTCGGGACTACTAATTCACCCCTCCACTTT.

The CDR3 is CASSLKREGWEQFF. The CDR3 region has the DNA TGTGCCAGCAGCTTAAAGCGGGAGGGGTGGGAGCAGTTCTTC. V gene TRBV7-9 combines with J gene TRBJ2-1, with TRBD2 identical over 10 bases. Per germline, CDR1 SEHNR and CDR2 FQNEAQ (reference sequence). J lost 10 bases, V lost 2 bases, and 5 bases had no gene match. The CDR3 totals 14 residues.

The J gene is TRBJ2-5, the V gene TRBV18, with TRBD1 matching 7 bases. The J segment lost 2 bases and the V segment lost 3 bases, leaving 3 bases of the junction unmatched. This CDR3 comprises 14 residues. Germline lookup yields CDR1 KGHSH and CDR2 LQKENI. The DNA of the CDR3 is TGTGCCAGCTCACCCCCGGGACAGCAAGAGACCCAGTACTTC. This encodes CASSPPGQQETQYF.

This sequence joins TRBV3-1 (or the pseudogene TRBV3-2) and TRBJ2-1; 7 bases are shared with TRBD2. CDR1 is LGHDT and CDR2 is YNNKEL in the germline V gene (reference sequence). V shed 4 bases and J 4 bases; nucleotides not matched to a gene: 10. The CDR3 sequence is 16 residues long. CDR3 coding DNA: TGTGCCAGCAGCCTCCTAGCGGCAGGGCCGTACAATGAGCAGTTCTTC. Its protein product is CASSLLAAGPYNEQFF.

The gene calls are TRBV19 and TRBJ2-3; 7 positions match TRBD1. The CDR3 consists of 19 residues. With V trimmed by 1 base and J by 1 base, 14 bases remained unmatched. CDR1 and CDR2 (germline): LNHDA, SQIVND (reference sequence). As DNA, the CDR3 is TGTGCCAGTAGTATAGGGCGAGGGGACAGCCAAGGACGCACAGATACGCAGTATTTT. This encodes CASSIGRGDSQGRTDTQYF.

The chain links TRBV7-9 to TRBJ2-1; the match to TRBD1 covers 9 bases. Germline V gene lookup returns CDR1 SEHNR and CDR2 FQNEAQ (reference sequence). Germline trimming cut 4 bases from V and 8 bases from J; bases unmatched to any gene: 15. This CDR3 region has 17 residues. CDR3: CASSSVGQGRRIDEQFF. The CDR3 nucleotides are TGTGCCAGCAGCTCAGTGGGACAGGGCCGCCGTATCGATGAGCAGTTCTTC.

A single count supports this clone. J is TRBJ2-1 and V is TRBV6-5; D may be TRBD1 (5 bases). Trimming removed 5 bases from V and 6 bases from J, with 11 bases in between. This CDR3 is 13 amino acids long. From germline, CDR1 is MNHEY and CDR2 SVGAGI. CDR3 amino acids: CASSLDSTNEQFF. CDR3 DNA: TGTGCCAGCAGTCTTGACAGTACCAATGAGCAGTTCTTC.